These 24 T cell receptor beta chains were sequenced from one sample in a study of cytomegalovirus exposure and HLA in healthy donors. Vbeta (60) and Jbeta (13) primers were used in the PCR. The protocol was immunoSEQ multiplex PCR, while the TCRdb copy is restricted to in-frame clones and leaves out a portion. The sample consists of about 190,000 clones, 85% to 90% of them appearing once. Sequencing input: PBMCs. These receptors were obtained from a woman aged 18-35 years in good health and CMV-seronegative.

The chain joins TRBV6-6 to TRBJ1-1; 7 nucleotides line up with TRBD1. The CDR3 contains 12 residues. The ends lost 10 bases at V and 6 bases at J; junction bases unmatched: 8. From germline, CDR1 is MNHNY and CDR2 SVGAGI (reference sequence). The CDR3 DNA reads as TGTGCCACCTCCGGGACAGAAGCTGAAGCTTTCTTT. Amino acid sequence: CATSGTEAEAFF.

V is TRBV2 and J is TRBJ2-7; maybe TRBD1 (5 bases). V was trimmed by 1 base and J by 7 bases, leaving 17 bases between them. CDR3 length: 15 residues. The germline V gene has CDR1 SNHLY and CDR2 FYNNEI. The CDR3 sequence: CASSEEHYLGDEQYF. In DNA, the CDR3 is TGTGCCAGCAGTGAAGAACACTACTTAGGGGATGAGCAGTACTTC.

V usage is TRBV27 and J usage is TRBJ2-5; D is perhaps TRBD1 (6 bases). Germline V CDR1 and CDR2: MNHEY, SMNVEV (reference sequence). CDR3 length equals 16 residues. V dropped 0 bases and J dropped 1 base, with 12 bases sitting between them. The DNA of the CDR3 is TGTGCCAGCAGTTTATCGAGATTAGGGGGCCAAGAGACCCAGTACTTC. Protein product: CASSLSRLGGQETQYF.

The chain employs TRBV5-4 and TRBJ1-1, with D possibly being TRBD1 (6 bases). The V and J ends lost 3 bases and 0 bases respectively, with 15 bases between them. Germline loops: CDR1 SGHNT, CDR2 YYREEE (reference sequence). The CDR3 is 16 residues long. This CDR3 reads CASSSPTGPMNTEAFF. The CDR3 nucleotides read TGTGCCAGCAGCTCGCCGACAGGACCCATGAACACTGAAGCTTTCTTT.

Worth noting for this clone: One end of the junction varies from germline; a read error may be responsible. The V gene is TRBV2, the J gene TRBJ1-4; no reliable D call. The germline V gene has CDR1 SNHLY and CDR2 FYNNEI. The CDR3 sequence is 15 residues long. CDR3: CASREADGANEKLFF. CDR3 sequence (DNA): TGTGCCAGCAGAGAAGCGGACGGGGCTAATGAAAAACTGTTTTTT.

V is TRBV18 and J is TRBJ2-5; 7 nucleotides line up with TRBD2. CDR1 is KGHSH, CDR2 LQKENI, per germline. Trimming at V came to 2 bases and at J to 1 base, leaving 7 bases not matched to a gene. There are 16 residues in the CDR3. The CDR3 DNA is TGTGCCAGCTCACCAAGTCGGCTAGCGGTCCAAGAGACCCAGTACTTC. Residues: CASSPSRLAVQETQYF.

The CDR3 protein is CASSQDYSINQPQHF. The CDR3 nucleotides are TGCGCCAGCAGCCAAGATTACTCGATCAATCAGCCCCAGCATTTT. The V and J genes are TRBV4-1 and TRBJ1-5; no clear D gene. CDR3 length: 15 residues. V was pared by 0 bases and J by 3 bases, with 9 bases between. Germline loops: CDR1 MGHRA, CDR2 YSYEKL.

This sequence joins TRBV11-2 and TRBJ2-4; 15 bases match TRBD2. The V segment lost 4 bases and the J segment 7 bases; nucleotides outside the gene matches: 8. This CDR3 is 17 amino acids long. Germline-derived CDR1 and CDR2 are SGHAT and FQNNGV. CDR3 coding DNA: TGTGCCAGCAGCTCCTCCGGACTAGCGGGGGGGGCGAACATTCAGTACTTC. Protein sequence: CASSSSGLAGGANIQYF.

The chain recombines TRBV7-9 with TRBJ2-2; TRBD2 is a possible D gene (5 bases). Between the trimmed V and J ends, which lost 5 bases and 1 base, there was a span of 11 bases. The CDR3 consists of 15 residues. Germline V gene sequence: CDR1 SEHNR, CDR2 FQNEAQ (reference sequence). CDR3 protein: CASSREDWNTGELFF. The CDR3, as DNA: TGTGCCAGCAGCCGAGAGGACTGGAACACCGGGGAGCTGTTTTTT.

The sample holds a few counts of this clone. The chain carries TRBV7-9 and TRBJ1-1; 9 bases align to TRBD1. The V and J ends lost 6 bases and 9 bases, in that order; junction bases with no gene match: 8. This CDR3 has 13 residues. Germline assignment: CDR1 SEHNR and CDR2 FQNEAQ (reference sequence). The CDR3 bases are TGTGCCAGCAGTAGGGGACAGGGCTTAAAAGCTTTCTTT. Translating it yields CASSRGQGLKAFF.

The chain uses TRBV19 and TRBJ1-5, with no clear D. Trimming took off 5 bases at V and 4 bases at J, with 15 bases between the two ends. The CDR3 length is 15 residues. Germline loops: CDR1 LNHDA, CDR2 SQIVND (reference sequence). This CDR3 reads CASSPTGRLNQPQHF. The CDR3 DNA reads TGTGCCAGTAGTCCAACGGGGAGGTTGAATCAGCCCCAGCATTTT.

This chain links TRBV5-1 with TRBJ1-2; TRBD1 matches 8 bases. The CDR3 spans 16 residues. Trimming took 0 bases from V and 3 from J; bases not matched to a gene: 7. Germline V CDR1 and CDR2: SGHRS, YFSETQ. CDR3 region: CASSLARQGRHYGYTF. CDR3 in DNA: TGCGCCAGCAGCTTGGCCAGACAGGGGCGACACTATGGCTACACCTTC.

The V and J genes are TRBV5-6 and TRBJ2-1, with 8 nucleotides matching TRBD1. This CDR3 is 14 amino acids long. CDR1 and CDR2 (germline): SGHDT, YYEEEE. V lost 0 bases, J lost 10 bases, and 6 bases stayed unmatched. CDR3: CASSLVQGVLEQFF. DNA for the CDR3: TGTGCCAGCAGCTTGGTACAGGGGGTTTTGGAGCAGTTCTTC.

The rearrangement joins TRBV6-1 to TRBJ2-7; D gene uncertain. Germline-derived CDR1 and CDR2 are MNHNS and SASEGT. This CDR3 region has 13 residues. V gave up 1 base and J gave up 3 bases, with 7 bases separating them. The CDR3 is CASSEVPNYEQYF. The CDR3 DNA reads as TGTGCCAGCAGTGAAGTTCCAAACTACGAGCAGTACTTC.

The CDR3 spells CASSFDRGNQPQHF. CDR3 sequence (DNA): TGTGCCAGCAGCTTCGACAGGGGCAATCAGCCCCAGCATTTT. This chain uses TRBV7-2 with TRBJ1-5; the match to TRBD1 covers 7 bases. CDR3 length: 14 amino acids. The germline gives CDR1 SGHTA, CDR2 FQGNSA. Losses at the gene ends were 3 bases for V and 2 bases for J; bases not matched to a gene: 1.

The CDR3 DNA reads TGTGCCAGCGGCCCGGGGAGCTCCTACAATGAGCAGTTCTTC. This translates into CASGPGSSYNEQFF. This rearrangement joins TRBV5-6 to TRBJ2-1; possibly TRBD2 for D (5 bases). Germline V gene data show CDR1 as SGHDT and CDR2 as YYEEEE. V shed 7 bases and J shed 0 bases, with 11 bases lying between them. The CDR3 consists of 14 residues. The full variable domain, its missing parts supplied by reference TRBV5-6 and TRBJ2-1, is DAGVTQSPTHLIKTRGQQVTLRCSPKSGHDTVSWYQQALGQGPQFIFQYYEEEERQRGNFPDRFSGHQFPNYSSELNVNALLLGDSALYLCASGPGSSYNEQFFGPGTRLTVL.

This sequence joins TRBV7-8 and TRBJ2-1; TRBD2 matches at 9 bases. The CDR3 is 15 amino acids. Germline V gene sequence: CDR1 SGHVS, CDR2 FQNEAQ. J lost 8 bases, V lost 1 base, and 6 bases had no gene match. The CDR3 region is CASSLERGDLDEQFF. The CDR3 DNA reads as TGTGCCAGCAGCTTAGAGCGGGGGGACCTCGATGAGCAGTTCTTC.

The rearrangement links TRBV21-1 to TRBJ1-1; the D segment call TRBD1 is taken from the table without a DNA check. TRBV21-1 has pseudogene status. The CDR3 consists of 17 residues. The CDR3 sequence: CASSKALGARFGTEAFF. Here the CDR3 DNA reads TGTGCCAGCAGCAAAGCGCTTGGGGCCAGGTTTGGGACTGAAGCTTTCTTT.

V usage is TRBV5-4 and J usage is TRBJ2-5, with D possibly TRBD2 on 6 matching bases. The J call could be wrong; TRBJ2-7 is a better fit for the DNA end. Germline V gives CDR1 SGHNT, CDR2 YYREEE (reference sequence). The CDR3 has 14 residues. CDR3 DNA sequence: TGTGCCAGCAGCTCCCAGACTAGCTCCTACGAGCAGTACTTC. Its translation: CASSSQTSSYEQYF.

The CDR3 sequence: CASSLGTSGRFFYEQYF. DNA of the CDR3: TGTGCCAGCAGCTTAGGGACTAGCGGCCGTTTTTTCTACGAGCAGTACTTC. This sequence joins TRBV5-4 and TRBJ2-7; TRBD2 aligns across 11 bases. V was clipped by 2 bases and J by 3 bases; unmatched bases: 10. The CDR3 spans 17 residues. Germline loops: CDR1 SGHNT, CDR2 YYREEE (reference sequence).

The chain recombines TRBV11-3 with TRBJ2-5; tentatively, D is TRBD2 (6 bases). V was cut by 5 bases and J by 2 bases, with 15 bases left in between. The CDR3 consists of 15 residues. Germline CDR1 and CDR2: SGHNT and YENEEA. As DNA, the CDR3 is TGTGCCAGCAGCCCGAGGTGGGGGACTCAAGAGACCCAGTACTTC. As protein: CASSPRWGTQETQYF. The complete variable domain, with remaining parts taken from reference TRBV11-3 and TRBJ2-5, reads EAGVVQSPRYKIIEKKQPVAFWCNPISGHNTLYWYLQNLGQGPELLIRYENEEAVDDSQLPKDRFSAERLKGVDSTLKIQPAELGDSAVYLCASSPRWGTQETQYFGPGTRLLVL.

This clone was seen more than once but under ten times. This chain connects TRBV2 to TRBJ2-7, with D perhaps matching TRBD1 (6 bases). From germline, CDR1 is SNHLY and CDR2 FYNNEI. V lost 10 bases and J 2 bases, leaving 18 bases between the germline ends. The length of the CDR3 is 14 residues. This CDR3 reads CATNRRDMTYEQYF. The CDR3 nucleotides read TGTGCCACAAACCGCCGGGACATGACCTACGAGCAGTACTTC.

The CDR3 coding sequence is TGCGCCAGCAGCCAGACTAGCGTCACTAGCTCCTACAATGAGCAGTTCTTC. This codes for CASSQTSVTSSYNEQFF. This sequence joins TRBV4-3 and TRBJ2-1, with 8 bases aligning to TRBD2. This CDR3 has 17 residues. V lost 3 bases, J lost 0 bases, and 7 bases stayed unmatched. Germline V gene sequence: CDR1 LGHNA, CDR2 YSLEER.

The rearrangement uses TRBV5-1 and TRBJ2-1, with TRBD1 matching over 10 bases. The CDR3 consists of 18 residues. Trimming removed 5 bases from V and 0 bases from J; junction bases left unmatched: 11. Germline V lookup: CDR1 SGHRS, CDR2 YFSETQ. The CDR3 nucleotides read TGCGCCAGCAGAGCCGGGGGACAGGGGTCTAGCTCCTACAATGAGCAGTTCTTC. It translates to CASRAGGQGSSSYNEQFF.